Following are 27 T cell receptor beta chains from one sample sequenced in a study of blood T cells in healthy people across ages. Together with a sample-barcoded 5' primer, a J-beta primer mix was included in a second PCR lasting about 6 to 11 cycles. In TCRdb, the 5' RACE reads were re-called with MiXCR into one record per CDR3 protein. The sample has 1.5 million to 2 million distinct CDR3 sequences; about two fifths are singletons. Specimen: blood. Receptors were obtained from a human donor in good health.

This sequence joins TRBV5-1 and TRBJ2-7; 10 bases match TRBD2. Matching the DNA end better, TRBJ2-5 makes the J call doubtful. The CDR3 is made up of 14 amino acids. From germline, CDR1 is SGHRS and CDR2 YFSETQ. CDR3 in DNA: TGCGCCAGCAGGGCCTGGACTAGCGGAAAGACCCAGTACTTC. Amino acids: CASRAWTSGKTQYF.

This clonotype was detected ten times or more. The V and J genes are TRBV5-5 and TRBJ1-6; D is uncertain. The CDR3 is 13 residues long. CDR1 and CDR2 (germline): SGHKS, YYEKEE (reference sequence). Trimming took off 0 bases at V and 8 bases at J, with 6 bases between the two ends. The CDR3 DNA follows: TGTGCCAGCAGCTTGGTGCGGGATTCACCCCTCCACTTT. Its translation: CASSLVRDSPLHF.

This rearrangement joins TRBV7-8 to TRBJ2-3; D gene uncertain. Germline CDR1 SGHVS, CDR2 FQNEAQ. The CDR3 contains 16 residues. V was cut by 5 bases and J by 3 bases, with 18 bases left in between. This chain's CDR3 is CASSPRRVLRTDTQYF. The CDR3 bases are TGTGCCAGCAGCCCTAGACGGGTTTTACGAACAGATACGCAGTATTTT.

This clonotype was observed once. The chain uses TRBV20-1 and TRBJ1-2, with 7 bases lining up with TRBD1. V shed 5 bases, J shed 4 bases, and the junction held 13 bases outside the gene matches. Germline CDR1 and CDR2: DFQATT and SNEGSKA (reference sequence). The CDR3 loop spans 15 amino acids. In DNA form, the CDR3 reads TGCAGTGCTCAGAACCCCGGGACAGCGAGCTATGGCTACACCTTC. This translates into CSAQNPGTASYGYTF.

The rearrangement links TRBV7-9 to TRBJ2-7, with D unresolved. Deletions cut 1 base from V and 6 bases from J, with 4 bases between. CDR1 is SEHNR and CDR2 is FQNEAQ in the germline V gene (reference sequence). The CDR3 covers 11 residues. CDR3 amino acids: CASSLDPEQYF. CDR3 DNA sequence: TGTGCCAGCAGCTTAGATCCCGAGCAGTACTTC.

Of note for this clonotype: A far larger clone is a single base away, which makes a read error likely. CDR3 in amino acids: CASSRQGSSHEQYF. In DNA, the CDR3 is TGTGCCAGCAGCCGACAGGGGAGCTCCCACGAGCAGTACTTC. The chain carries TRBV11-3 and TRBJ2-7, with 8 nucleotides matching TRBD1. The CDR3 is 14 amino acids. Germline values: CDR1 SGHNT, CDR2 YENEEA.

This clonotype turned up a few times. The V call is TRBV4-1, the J call TRBJ1-6; TRBD1 matches at 12 bases. CDR1 MGHRA and CDR2 YSYEKL come from the germline V gene. The CDR3 extends over 18 amino acids. Germline trimming cut 2 bases from V and 7 bases from J; bases unmatched to any gene: 9. The CDR3 reads CASSQSPGTGGRNSPLHF. The CDR3 DNA reads TGCGCCAGCAGCCAAAGCCCCGGGACAGGGGGCCGAAATTCACCCCTCCACTTT.

The V gene is TRBV4-1, the J gene TRBJ2-1; D might be TRBD2 (6 bases). The CDR3 is made up of 13 amino acids. CDR1 is MGHRA, CDR2 YSYEKL, per germline. V lost 2 bases, J lost 5 bases, and 7 bases lay in between. Here the CDR3 reads CASSQSGDNEQFF. CDR3 sequence (DNA): TGCGCCAGCAGCCAATCGGGGGACAATGAGCAGTTCTTC.

The genes are TRBV7-9 and TRBJ1-2; 7 bases map to TRBD1. V lost 5 bases and J lost 11; bases outside the gene matches: 8. CDR1 SEHNR and CDR2 FQNEAQ come from the germline V gene (reference sequence). The CDR3 loop spans 12 amino acids. The CDR3 loop is CASSVRQGRYTF. The CDR3 region has the DNA TGTGCCAGCAGCGTCCGACAGGGAAGGTACACCTTC.

This sequence joins TRBV20-1 and TRBJ2-5, with D tentatively TRBD2 (5 bases). CDR1 and CDR2 from the germline V gene are DFQATT and SNEGSKA (reference sequence). Trimming took 6 bases from V and 11 from J, leaving 19 bases between them. The CDR3 is 12 amino acids. In DNA form, the CDR3 reads TGCAGTGCGCGGAGGACGGCAGCCGGGCAGTACTTC. Amino acids: CSARRTAAGQYF.

The chain has TRBV5-1 and TRBJ2-5; TRBD1 matches at 7 bases. The J call may be incorrect, as the DNA end agrees better with TRBJ2-7. Germline lookup yields CDR1 SGHRS and CDR2 YFSETQ. The CDR3 runs to 14 residues. CDR3 coding DNA: TGCGCCAGCAGCGAACAGGGGTTATTCTACGAGCAGTACTTC. Its protein product is CASSEQGLFYEQYF.

This clonotype was picked up a small number of times. This sequence joins TRBV20-1 and TRBJ2-1, with D unclear. V lost 1 base and J 5 bases, leaving 18 bases between the germline ends. Germline V gene lookup returns CDR1 DFQATT and CDR2 SNEGSKA (reference sequence). The CDR3 covers 16 residues. The CDR3 DNA is TGCAGTGCTAGAGCCAGACGGCGAAGCCTTCACAATGAGCAGTTCTTC. Translated, it gives CSARARRRSLHNEQFF.

The chain links TRBV28 to TRBJ2-4; TRBD1 aligns across 8 bases. The CDR3 runs 15 residues. Germline V gene data show CDR1 as MDHEN and CDR2 as SYDVKM. Trimming removed 10 bases from V and 0 bases from J; junction bases left unmatched: 8. CDR3 protein: CAIQGAQVAKNIQYF. DNA of the CDR3: TGTGCCATCCAGGGGGCTCAAGTAGCCAAAAACATTCAGTACTTC. Full variable domain (missing parts from reference TRBV28 and TRBJ2-4): DVKVTQSSRYLVKRTGEKVFLECVQDMDHENMFWYRQDPGLGLRLIYFSYDVKMKEKGDIPEGYSVSREKKERFSLILESASTNQTSMYLCAIQGAQVAKNIQYFGAGTRLSVL.

As for this clonotype: The junction differs from germline at one of its ends, possibly a read error. The rearrangement joins TRBV11-3 to TRBJ2-1; D gene uncertain. Germline V gene sequence: CDR1 SGHNT, CDR2 YENEEA. The CDR3 sequence is 12 residues long. The CDR3 bases are TGTGCCTGCAGCCTTTCCCCTCCGGAGCAGTTCTTC. Residues: CACSLSPPEQFF. The complete variable domain, with remaining parts taken from reference TRBV11-3 and TRBJ2-1, reads EAGVVQSPRYKIIEKKQPVAFWCNPISGHNTLYWYLQNLGQGPELLIRYENEEAVDDSQLPKDRFSAERLKGVDSTLKIQPAELGDSAVYLCACSLSPPEQFFGPGTRLTVL.

The chain links TRBV11-2 to TRBJ2-3; 9 bases map to TRBD2. The V gene end was trimmed by 5 bases and the J gene end by 0 bases; junction bases not matched to a gene: 12. The CDR3 runs 18 residues. Germline V gene data show CDR1 as SGHAT and CDR2 as FQNNGV. This CDR3 reads CASSRIPPSGESTDTQYF. The CDR3 DNA follows: TGTGCCAGCAGCCGAATCCCCCCTAGCGGGGAAAGCACAGATACGCAGTATTTT.

The table lists this clonotype with a few counts. The chain links TRBV20-1 to TRBJ2-7, with 10 positions matching TRBD1. The CDR3 extends over 15 amino acids. Germline V gene data show CDR1 as DFQATT and CDR2 as SNEGSKA (reference sequence). V was clipped by 3 bases and J by 2 bases; unmatched bases: 7. The DNA of the CDR3 is TGCAGTGCTAGTAACCCAGGACAGGGGGCCTACGAGCAGTACTTC. Translation: CSASNPGQGAYEQYF.

V is TRBV11-1 and J is TRBJ2-7; 9 bases map to TRBD2. V was clipped by 2 bases and J by 2 bases; unmatched bases: 4. This CDR3 region has 15 residues. The V gene's germline CDR1 is SGHAT and CDR2 FQDESV (reference sequence). For the CDR3, the DNA is TGTGCCAGCAGCTTAAAGGCGGGGGGGACCTACGAGCAGTACTTC. Amino acids: CASSLKAGGTYEQYF.

This sequence joins TRBV9 and TRBJ1-2; maybe TRBD1 (5 bases). Trimming stripped 3 bases from V and 0 bases from J, with 15 bases between. The CDR3 is made up of 16 amino acids. Germline-derived CDR1 and CDR2 are SGDLS and YYNGEE. CDR3 region: CASSAGGGRPNYGYTF. The DNA of the CDR3 is TGTGCCAGCAGCGCCGGGGGGGGAAGACCTAACTATGGCTACACCTTC.

Ten or more counts support this clonotype. The chain combines TRBV6-5 with TRBJ2-7, with D uncertain. This CDR3 has 16 amino acids. The germline V gene has CDR1 MNHEY and CDR2 SVGAGI. V gave up 5 bases and J gave up 5 bases, with 22 bases separating them. The chain's CDR3 is CASSPDDPTGVHEQYF. The CDR3, as DNA: TGTGCCAGCAGTCCTGACGATCCTACCGGCGTCCACGAGCAGTACTTC.

Only a few counts were recorded for this clonotype. The genes are TRBV7-9 and TRBJ2-7; D possibly corresponds to TRBD1 (6 bases). From germline, CDR1 is SEHNR and CDR2 FQNEAQ (reference sequence). V was pared by 2 bases and J by 7 bases, with 15 bases between. The CDR3 length is 14 residues. The CDR3 DNA follows: TGTGCCAGCAGCTTAATACAGGGCCTGGGGGAGCAGTACTTC. Amino acids: CASSLIQGLGEQYF.

The J gene is TRBJ2-3, the V gene TRBV20-1, with D tentatively TRBD1 (5 bases). With 2 bases removed from V and 1 base from J, the gap between germline ends came to 10 bases. The CDR3 is 14 amino acids. The germline gives CDR1 DFQATT, CDR2 SNEGSKA (reference sequence). The chain's CDR3 is CSARWTPRTDTQYF. In nucleotides, the CDR3 is TGCAGTGCTAGATGGACACCCCGCACAGATACGCAGTATTTT.

The V gene is TRBV20-1, the J gene TRBJ1-2; D unresolved. Germline-derived CDR1 and CDR2 are DFQATT and SNEGSKA (reference sequence). There are 15 residues in the CDR3. V gave up 3 bases and J gave up 1 base, with 15 bases separating them. The DNA for the CDR3 is TGCAGTGCTAGCGCCGAACGCCCTTTTAACTATGGCTACACCTTC. This sequence encodes CSASAERPFNYGYTF.

The chain couples TRBV4-2 to TRBJ2-1; 7 bases are shared with TRBD2. The CDR3 consists of 15 residues. Losses at the gene ends were 4 bases for V and 8 bases for J; bases not matched to a gene: 11. Germline CDR1 LGHNA, CDR2 YNFKEQ. CDR3 in DNA: TGTGCCAGCAGCCGACGGGGGGTCTCGAGCGATGAGCAGTTCTTC. It encodes CASSRRGVSSDEQFF.

This clonotype was seen once. The chain recombines TRBV5-1 with TRBJ2-4; 9 positions agree with TRBD1. The CDR3 covers 15 residues. Looked up from germline, CDR1 is SGHRS and CDR2 is YFSETQ. Losses at the gene ends were 0 bases for V and 9 bases for J; bases not matched to a gene: 7. The CDR3 spells CASSLGDRDIGIQYF. The CDR3 nucleotides read TGCGCCAGCAGCTTGGGGGACAGGGATATCGGCATTCAGTACTTC.

This clonotype has only a few counts. The gene calls are TRBV5-1 and TRBJ2-5; TRBD1 matches 9 bases. The germline V gene has CDR1 SGHRS and CDR2 YFSETQ. The CDR3 runs to 18 residues. V was clipped by 6 bases and J by 5 bases; unmatched bases: 20. The DNA for the CDR3 is TGCGCCAGCACTCGGGGCCGAAAACAGGGGGCGTTTACGGAGACCCAGTACTTC. Amino acids: CASTRGRKQGAFTETQYF.

As concerns this clonotype: An end of the junction differs from the germline gene, which may be a read error. This chain connects TRBV28 to TRBJ2-7, with 7 bases identical to TRBD2. The CDR3 sequence is 16 residues long. Germline CDR1 reads MDHEN; CDR2 reads SYDVKM. The CDR3 nucleotides are TGCGCCAGCCCCCCCTCTTGCGGGGGAGGCTCCTACGAGCAGTACTTC. This sequence encodes CASPPSCGGGSYEQYF.

This clonotype was seen only a few times. The chain joins TRBV15 to TRBJ2-3; tentative D call: TRBD2 (6 bases). The CDR3 runs 17 residues. The V and J ends lost 1 base and 2 bases respectively, with 16 bases between them. Germline CDR1 LNHNV, CDR2 YYDKDF (reference sequence). The CDR3 sequence is CATSRVSFGGPTDTQYF. CDR3 coding DNA: TGTGCCACCAGCAGAGTATCCTTCGGAGGGCCCACAGATACGCAGTATTTT.